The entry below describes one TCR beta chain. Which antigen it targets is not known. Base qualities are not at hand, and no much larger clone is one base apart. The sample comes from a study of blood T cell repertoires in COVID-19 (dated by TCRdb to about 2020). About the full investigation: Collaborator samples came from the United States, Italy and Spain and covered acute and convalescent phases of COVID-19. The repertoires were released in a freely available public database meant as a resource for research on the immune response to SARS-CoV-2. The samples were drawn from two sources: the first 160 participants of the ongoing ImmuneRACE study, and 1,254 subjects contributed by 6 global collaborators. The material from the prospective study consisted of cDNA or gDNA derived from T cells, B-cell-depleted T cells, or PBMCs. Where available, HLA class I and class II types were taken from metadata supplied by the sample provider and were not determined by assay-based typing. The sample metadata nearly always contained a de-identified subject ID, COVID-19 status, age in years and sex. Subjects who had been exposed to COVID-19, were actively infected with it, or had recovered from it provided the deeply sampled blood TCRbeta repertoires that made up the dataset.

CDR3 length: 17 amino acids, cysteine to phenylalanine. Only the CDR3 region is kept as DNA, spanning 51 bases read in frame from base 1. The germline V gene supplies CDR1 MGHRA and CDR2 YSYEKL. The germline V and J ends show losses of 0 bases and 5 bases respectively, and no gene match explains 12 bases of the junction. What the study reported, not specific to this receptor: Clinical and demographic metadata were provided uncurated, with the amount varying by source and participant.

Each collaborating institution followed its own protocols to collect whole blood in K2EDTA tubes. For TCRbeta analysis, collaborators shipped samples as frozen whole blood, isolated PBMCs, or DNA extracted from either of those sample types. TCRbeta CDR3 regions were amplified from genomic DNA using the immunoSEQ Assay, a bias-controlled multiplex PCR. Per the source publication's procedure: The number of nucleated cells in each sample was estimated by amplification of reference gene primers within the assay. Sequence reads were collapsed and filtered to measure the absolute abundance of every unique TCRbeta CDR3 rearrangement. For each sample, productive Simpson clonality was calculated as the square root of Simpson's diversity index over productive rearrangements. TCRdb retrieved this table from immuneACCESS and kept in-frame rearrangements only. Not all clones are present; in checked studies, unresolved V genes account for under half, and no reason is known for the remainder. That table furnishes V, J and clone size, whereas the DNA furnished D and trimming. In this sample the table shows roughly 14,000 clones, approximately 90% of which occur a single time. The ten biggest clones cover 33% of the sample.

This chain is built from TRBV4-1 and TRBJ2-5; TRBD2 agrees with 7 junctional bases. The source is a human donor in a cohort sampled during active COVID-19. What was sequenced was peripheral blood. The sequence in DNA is TGCGCCAGCAGCCAAGACAGTAAGGGACTAACGCAGGAGACCCAGTACTTC. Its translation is CASSQDSKGLTQETQYF.